The 16 T cell receptor beta chains listed next were all sequenced from one sample in a study of lymphopenia after photon versus proton radiotherapy. Clones were read by immunoSEQ multiplex PCR, and TCRdb kept only the in-frame ones, dropping some. The sample shows approximately 35,000 clones, roughly 88% of them seen only once. The material sequenced was peripheral blood, taken from a patient treated with photon-based radiotherapy. The receptors were gathered from a woman aged 50 to 60 with pancreatic cancer.

This clone has just a few counts. The genes are TRBV19 and TRBJ2-3, with D hard to call. CDR1 LNHDA and CDR2 SQIVND come from the germline V gene (reference sequence). The CDR3 runs to 13 residues. V lost 6 bases and J 0 bases, leaving 7 bases between the germline ends. The CDR3: CASRAASTDTQYF. The CDR3 bases are TGTGCCAGTAGGGCAGCGAGCACAGATACGCAGTATTTT.

The chain employs TRBV18 and TRBJ1-1, with a possible D match to TRBD1 (6 bases). V gave up 5 bases and J gave up 1 base, with 11 bases separating them. The germline CDR1 and CDR2 sequences are KGHSH and LQKENI. CDR3 size: 14 residues. The CDR3 coding sequence is TGTGCCAGCTCAAGGACAGACAAGAACACTGAAGCTTTCTTT. This translates into CASSRTDKNTEAFF. The whole variable domain, remainder taken from reference TRBV18 and TRBJ1-1, is NAGVMQNPRHLVRRRGQEARLRCSPMKGHSHVYWYRQLPEEGLKFMVYLQKENIIDESGMPKERFSAEFPKEGPSILRIQQVVRGDSAAYFCASSRTDKNTEAFFGQGTRLTVV.

The genes are TRBV11-3 and TRBJ2-1; D call uncertain. V was cut by 2 bases and J by 9 bases, with 11 bases left in between. CDR3 length: 13 amino acids. The V gene's germline CDR1 is SGHNT and CDR2 YENEEA. DNA for the CDR3: TGTGCCAGCAGCTTACTCCCGGCACCTGAGCAGTTCTTC. Protein sequence: CASSLLPAPEQFF. The whole variable domain, remainder taken from reference TRBV11-3 and TRBJ2-1, is EAGVVQSPRYKIIEKKQPVAFWCNPISGHNTLYWYLQNLGQGPELLIRYENEEAVDDSQLPKDRFSAERLKGVDSTLKIQPAELGDSAVYLCASSLLPAPEQFFGPGTRLTVL.

This rearrangement joins TRBV5-4 to TRBJ1-5, with TRBD1 as a possible D gene (6 bases). V gave up 0 bases and J gave up 5 bases, with 9 bases separating them. This CDR3 has 14 amino acids. Germline CDR1 is SGHNT and CDR2 is YYREEE (reference sequence). This CDR3 reads CASSLVGADQPQHF. CDR3 coding DNA: TGTGCCAGCAGCTTGGTGGGGGCTGATCAGCCCCAGCATTTT. The full variable domain, in which reference TRBV5-4 and TRBJ1-5 provide the parts outside the CDR3, is ETGVTQSPTHLIKTRGQQVTLRCSSQSGHNTVSWYQQALGQGPQFIFQYYREEENGRGNFPPRFSGLQFPNYSSELNVNALELDDSALYLCASSLVGADQPQHFGDGTRLSIL.

This chain uses TRBV6-1 with TRBJ2-3; D remains ambiguous. Germline V gene data show CDR1 as MNHNS and CDR2 as SASEGT. This CDR3 spans 15 amino acids. Trimming took off 1 base at V and 1 base at J, with 9 bases between the two ends. The CDR3 loop is CASSEVWLGTDTQYF. The CDR3 coding sequence is TGTGCCAGCAGTGAAGTTTGGCTGGGCACAGATACGCAGTATTTT.

The V call is TRBV28, the J call TRBJ2-1, with 7 positions matching TRBD1. CDR1 is MDHEN and CDR2 is SYDVKM in the germline V gene. The CDR3 sequence is 13 residues long. With 7 bases clipped from V and 7 bases from J, the junction kept 7 bases outside the gene matches. The DNA of the CDR3 is TGTGCCAGCATCCCAAGACAGGGAAATGAGCAGTTCTTC. This translates into CASIPRQGNEQFF.

The V gene is TRBV2, the J gene TRBJ1-5; perhaps TRBD1 as D (6 bases). Trimming removed 2 bases at V and 0 bases at J, with 11 bases between. This CDR3 has 16 residues. CDR1 and CDR2 (germline): SNHLY, FYNNEI. CDR3 region: CASSESRQVSNQPQHF. CDR3 coding DNA: TGTGCCAGCAGTGAATCCAGACAGGTTAGCAATCAGCCCCAGCATTTT.

This chain connects TRBV7-2 to TRBJ2-7; 9 bases are a match to TRBD1. The V gene's germline CDR1 is SGHTA and CDR2 FQGNSA. This CDR3 spans 17 amino acids. V dropped 8 bases and J dropped 2; count of bases not matched to a gene: 16. DNA of the CDR3: TGTGCCAGCGGCAATAGACCGGGACAGGGAAAAGCCTACGAGCAGTACTTC. Amino acid sequence: CASGNRPGQGKAYEQYF.

The V call is TRBV25-1, the J call TRBJ2-2, with 14 bases fitting TRBD2. CDR1 MGHDK and CDR2 SYGVNS come from the germline V gene. There are 18 residues in the CDR3. J lost 2 bases, V lost 4 bases, and 6 bases had no gene match. As DNA, the CDR3 is TGTGCCAGCAGTGCAGGACTAGCGGGAGGTCTAAACACCGGGGAGCTGTTTTTT. Amino acids: CASSAGLAGGLNTGELFF.

The genes are TRBV9 and TRBJ2-3; TRBD2 agrees at 7 bases. The germline V gene has CDR1 SGDLS and CDR2 YYNGEE. J gave up 1 base and V 4 bases, and 15 bases lay outside the gene matches. This CDR3 region has 18 residues. The CDR3 region is CASSPSVGASGRTDTQYF. CDR3 DNA: TGTGCCAGCAGCCCTTCAGTTGGGGCTAGCGGACGCACAGATACGCAGTATTTT.

The sample holds one count of this clone. V is TRBV5-1 and J is TRBJ2-3; 13 bases are a match to TRBD2. The V segment lost 4 bases and the J segment 4 bases; nucleotides outside the gene matches: 6. The CDR3 is 16 residues long. Germline V gene data show CDR1 as SGHRS and CDR2 as YFSETQ. CDR3 sequence: CASSPGLAGVADTQYF. CDR3 coding DNA: TGCGCCAGCAGCCCTGGACTAGCGGGAGTAGCAGATACGCAGTATTTT.

This clone was recorded once. The CDR3 protein is CASSISVNEQFF. The CDR3 coding sequence is TGTGCCAGTAGTATTTCGGTAAATGAGCAGTTCTTC. The V call is TRBV19, the J call TRBJ2-1; D uncertain. Trimming removed 3 bases at V and 7 bases at J, with 7 bases between. The CDR3 is made up of 12 amino acids. The germline CDR1 and CDR2 sequences are LNHDA and SQIVND (reference sequence).

V usage is TRBV7-2 and J usage is TRBJ1-1; D not certain. The germline gives CDR1 SGHTA, CDR2 FQGNSA. Trimming removed 5 bases at V and 3 bases at J, with 10 bases between. The CDR3 is 13 amino acids. CDR3 nucleotides: TGTGCCAGCAGCATCGGTCCTGACACTGAAGCTTTCTTT. It is translated as CASSIGPDTEAFF.

The chain has TRBV7-9 and TRBJ2-7, with D perhaps TRBD1 (5 bases). Germline V CDR1 and CDR2: SEHNR, FQNEAQ (reference sequence). There are 15 residues in the CDR3. V was cut by 1 base and J by 1 base, with 11 bases left in between. The CDR3, as DNA: TGTGCCAGCAGCTTAGGTTTCAGGGAATCCTACGAGCAGTACTTC. It is translated as CASSLGFRESYEQYF.

J is TRBJ2-5 and V is TRBV7-2; either TRBD1 or TRBD2 may supply D (5 bases each). Near its end, the DNA agrees better with TRBJ2-7, so the J call may be wrong. CDR1 and CDR2 (germline): SGHTA, FQGNSA. The CDR3 has 14 residues. The DNA for the CDR3 is TGTGCCAGCGGTCAGGGACGGACTTCCTACGAGCAGTACTTC. It specifies CASGQGRTSYEQYF.

The J gene is TRBJ1-1, the V gene TRBV4-2; D perhaps matches TRBD1 (6 bases). The CDR3 is 13 residues long. Germline V lookup: CDR1 LGHNA, CDR2 YNFKEQ. Trimming stripped 4 bases from V and 3 bases from J, with 9 bases between. This CDR3 is CASSRDTYTEAFF. The CDR3 DNA follows: TGTGCCAGCAGCCGGGACACCTACACTGAAGCTTTCTTT.